The clone carrying this T cell receptor beta chain appeared many times. TCRdb redid the calling of the reads with MiXCR, one entry per CDR3 protein. The sample carries a few hundred thousand distinct CDR3 sequences, around 9% recorded once. V lost 2 bases and J 7 bases, leaving 14 bases between the germline ends. The CDR3 spans 15 residues. The germline V gene encodes CDR1 SGHTA and CDR2 FQGNSA. The sample comes from a study of T cell repertoires in cytomegalovirus infection. The receptor's source is a human donor in good health (CMV status not recorded). Some clones in this sample may be carry-over from other donors' samples. The source material was PBMCs. The V gene is TRBV7-2, the J gene TRBJ1-4; D unclear. The CDR3 DNA reads TGTGCCAGCAGCTTAAGTACCAGCGCAGGTGAAAAACTGTTTTTT. This encodes CASSLSTSAGEKLFF.